This TCR beta chain was identified during a study of cytomegalovirus exposure and HLA in healthy donors. Study context: In a later analysis, it was reported that the 110 or so validation repertoires had been produced on the same platform as the 666 repertoires belonging to the first cohort. Study findings and constraints: TCR sequences were mostly rare, though some public TCRs occurred in many donors.

While the first cohort had over 650 subjects, the donors belonged to the separate validation cohort of over a hundred subjects. In regard to this clone: Its cognate antigen is unknown.

Sequenced by immunoSEQ multiplex PCR; TCRdb stores in-frame clones only, minus some. The sample holds roughly 150,000 clones; 88% are singletons and the top ten take 3%. The CDR3 covers 16 residues. Trimming cost V 2 bases and J 0 bases; bases outside gene matches: 6. Germline CDR1 MDHEN, CDR2 SYDVKM. The chain links TRBV28 to TRBJ2-7; 8 bases line up with TRBD1. Input material: PBMCs. This clonotype was sampled from a man aged 18-30 years in good health and CMV-seronegative. The CDR3 sequence: CASSLPTGAGSYEQYV. The DNA of the CDR3 is TGTGCCAGCAGTTTACCGACAGGGGCCGGCTCCTACGAGCAGTACGTC.